The present T cell receptor beta chain was sequenced within a study of monozygotic twins with inflammatory bowel disease (dated by TCRdb to about 2019). Background for the entire study: A total of some 30 monozygotic twin pairs were included in the full study, comprising nine German pairs (four IBD-concordant, five IBD-discordant) and 19 IBD-discordant Danish pairs. Disease-associated traits were sought mainly through comparisons between IBD patients and their genetically identical healthy co-twins within discordant pairs. Each individual had, on average, about 151 000 unique TCRalpha sequences and 181 000 unique TCRbeta sequences available for analysis. The study at large found these results: Fewer clonotypes were shared with other individuals by IBD patients than by healthy twins, most markedly in patients showing signs of disease activity. Repertoire similarity did not differ between concordant and discordant twins, which could be due to limited statistical power. The results gave no support for a single strong signal or clonotype linked to IBD. Measured by the inverse Simpson index, TCRbeta repertoire diversity was lower in IBD patients than in their healthy co-twins. Background noise and inter-individual variability may have been introduced into the repertoires by the differing immunosuppressive treatments among patients. The analysis was unable to tell apart different T cell subtypes.

From each donor, a 2.5 ml peripheral blood sample was drawn into PAXgene tubes and stored at -80 degrees C. Without T cell sorting, total RNA was isolated from whole blood using the PAXgene blood miRNA kit on an automated QIAcube. Deep TCRalpha and TCRbeta repertoire profiling with unique molecular barcoding was performed on peripheral blood of monozygotic twin pairs concordant or discordant for inflammatory bowel disease. Smoking habits were recorded for all twin pairs, and individuals were classified as current, former or never smokers. As to this clonotype: The clone's antigen remains unknown.

The germline V gene encodes CDR1 MDHEN and CDR2 SYDVKM. The CDR3 runs 13 amino acids, cysteine and phenylalanine included. No DNA was logged. Libraries were made using 5' RACE. Each TCR library was prepared from around 3,400 ng of total RNA. For each sample, cDNA synthesis with SMARTScribe reverse transcriptase was split into eight separate reactions. During cDNA synthesis, unique molecular identifiers containing a 6-nucleotide sample barcode were introduced by template switching. Two nested PCRs of about 15 and 9 cycles amplified the TCRalpha and TCRbeta cDNA, and bead purification followed each PCR. Before amplification, the cDNA was treated with uracil DNA-glycosylase and purified using the QIAquick PCR purification kit. The second PCR was the step at which Illumina TruSeq-compatible adapters and sample-specific barcodes were added. TapeStation and Qubit were used to check library quality and concentration, and around 4.7 ng of each library was pooled. Pooled libraries were sequenced on an Illumina HiSeq2500 single-index Rapid Run with 2 x 100 bp reads and custom sequencing primers. The published analysis was carried out like this. PCR and sequencing errors were corrected by UMI-based consensus assembly using MiGEC version 1.2.6. MiXCR version 2.1.1 was used to carry out V(D)J alignment, clonotype assembly and CDR3 extraction. Gene usage, clonotype sharing and MAIT/NKT TCR abundance were normalised by analysing the top 1000, 10 000 and 20 000 clonotypes per sample. Diversity was computed as the inverse Simpson index with the vegan R package after downsampling to 27 000 UMIs. Paired Mann-Whitney U tests were applied to discordant twin pairs, and Benjamini-Hochberg correction was used for multiple testing. TCRdb reprocessed the public reads and reports one entry per CDR3 protein sequence, without DNA. Clone size and V and J calls follow TCRdb, not the original study. The record for this sample contains some 170,000 distinct CDR3 sequences. The ten largest clonotypes hold 2.8% of the sample.

Input material: blood. This clonotype originated in a human donor with ulcerative colitis or Crohn's disease, or a healthy co-twin of an affected twin (not recorded which). This chain joins TRBV28 to TRBJ1-2. For the CDR3, the sequence is CASSLLTGWGYTF.